The next 23 T cell receptor beta chains were all read from a single sample in a study of blood T cells in healthy people across ages. Combining a sample-barcoded 5' primer with a J-beta primer mix, a second PCR ran for about 7 to 11 cycles. TCRdb reprocessed the 5' RACE reads via MiXCR and lists one record per CDR3 protein. The sample yields almost 800,000 distinct CDR3 sequences, roughly 60% seen once. Sequencing was done on a sample of blood. All receptors derive from a man younger than 40 in good health.

The V gene is TRBV29-1, the J gene TRBJ1-5, with D tentatively TRBD1 (6 bases). Germline V gives CDR1 SQVTM, CDR2 ANQGSEA. The V gene lost 5 bases and the J gene lost 3 bases, with 11 bases spanning the gap. CDR3 length: 13 residues. The CDR3 loop is CSVLTGYNQPQHF. CDR3 nucleotides: TGCAGCGTTCTAACAGGGTACAATCAGCCCCAGCATTTT.

Only a few counts were recorded for this clonotype. V is TRBV24-1 and J is TRBJ2-7; the D call may be TRBD1 or TRBD2 (5 bases each). The CDR3 is made up of 15 amino acids. Trimming left V 4 bases short and J 2 bases short, with 14 bases between. Per germline, CDR1 KGHDR and CDR2 SFDVKD. The CDR3 DNA is TGTGCCACCAGTGACTCGGGACCGACAACCTACGAGCAGTACTTC. Translation: CATSDSGPTTYEQYF.

The chain couples TRBV20-1 to TRBJ2-1; TRBD2 matches at 8 bases. The length of the CDR3 is 16 residues. The germline V gene encodes CDR1 DFQATT and CDR2 SNEGSKA (reference sequence). Written as DNA, the CDR3 is TGCAGCCGATATCAACCGGGACTAGTAAGGGACAATGAGCAGTTCTTC. As protein: CSRYQPGLVRDNEQFF.

The table lists this clonotype with a count of one. The chain employs TRBV6-2 or TRBV6-3 and TRBJ2-7; D is ambiguous. Looked up from germline, CDR1 is MNHEY and CDR2 is SVGEGT. There are 12 residues in the CDR3. Trimming removed 2 bases at V and 5 bases at J, with 7 bases between. CDR3 DNA sequence: TGTGCCAGCAGTTACCCGCCGAACGAGCAGTACTTC. It specifies CASSYPPNEQYF.

The rearrangement joins TRBV6-2 or TRBV6-3 to TRBJ1-5; D is perhaps TRBD1 (5 bases). The CDR3 extends over 14 amino acids. Germline assignment: CDR1 MNHEY and CDR2 SVGEGT. Between the trimmed V and J ends, which lost 5 bases and 4 bases, there was a span of 12 bases. The CDR3, as DNA: TGTGCCAGCAGTCCCGGGCAGGGTAATCAGCCCCAGCATTTT. It specifies CASSPGQGNQPQHF.

The J gene is TRBJ1-1, the V gene TRBV6-4; perhaps TRBD1 as D (5 bases). Germline V gives CDR1 MRHNA, CDR2 SNTAGT. The CDR3 loop spans 13 amino acids. Trimming stripped 6 bases from V and 6 bases from J, with 14 bases between. The CDR3: CASSNGETAEAFF. DNA for the CDR3: TGTGCCAGCAGCAACGGGGAGACAGCTGAAGCTTTCTTT.

This clonotype has a handful of counts. The chain joins TRBV6-5 to TRBJ2-1; the D gene is possibly TRBD2 (6 bases). The V end lost 3 bases, the J end lost 9 bases, and 15 bases lay between the germline ends. CDR1 MNHEY and CDR2 SVGAGI come from the germline V gene. This CDR3 comprises 14 residues. CDR3 sequence (DNA): TGTGCCAGCAGTTATGGAGGGGTGGGGACTGAGCAGTTCTTC. Translated: CASSYGGVGTEQFF.

CDR3 sequence: CASSGDLGDQPQHF. The DNA for the CDR3 is TGTGCCAGCAGCGGGGATTTGGGGGATCAGCCCCAGCATTTT. The rearrangement uses TRBV4-2 and TRBJ1-5; possible D gene TRBD1, 5 bases. The CDR3 totals 14 residues. Germline V gene data show CDR1 as LGHNA and CDR2 as YNFKEQ. V lost 5 bases and J lost 5, with 13 bases in between.

The chain has TRBV12-3 or TRBV12-4 and TRBJ2-3; 7 bases align to TRBD2. The CDR3 runs to 15 residues. V lost 3 bases, J lost 2 bases, and 5 bases stayed unmatched. The CDR3 DNA reads as TGTGCCAGCAGTTTTGGGGACTACCACACAGATACGCAGTATTTT. Its translation: CASSFGDYHTDTQYF.

This rearrangement joins TRBV7-2 to TRBJ2-7; 9 bases agree with TRBD1. The CDR3 is 14 residues long. The V and J ends lost 6 bases and 7 bases, in that order; junction bases with no gene match: 10. CDR1 SGHTA and CDR2 FQGNSA come from the germline V gene. CDR3 DNA sequence: TGTGCCAGCAGTTTACAGGGGGCGCTGGGTGAGCAGTACTTC. It is translated as CASSLQGALGEQYF.

This clonotype was seen only a few times. The V gene is TRBV7-2, the J gene TRBJ2-7, with 7 nucleotides matching TRBD1. With 5 bases clipped from V and 3 bases from J, the junction kept 10 bases outside the gene matches. Germline V gene sequence: CDR1 SGHTA, CDR2 FQGNSA. The CDR3 covers 15 residues. The CDR3 sequence is CASSPGSGQFYEQYF. The CDR3 DNA reads TGTGCCAGCAGCCCAGGCTCGGGACAGTTCTACGAGCAGTACTTC. The whole variable domain, filled in from reference TRBV7-2 and TRBJ2-7, reads GAGVSQSPSNKVTEKGKDVELRCDPISGHTALYWYRQSLGQGLEFLIYFQGNSAPDKSGLPSDRFSAERTGGSVSTLTIQRTQQEDSAVYLCASSPGSGQFYEQYFGPGTRLTVT.

This sequence joins TRBV7-2 and TRBJ2-7; 9 bases line up with TRBD2. This CDR3 contains 16 residues. The trim removed 4 bases at V and 0 bases at J, leaving 7 bases unmatched. Germline V lookup: CDR1 SGHTA, CDR2 FQGNSA. CDR3 loop: CASSSFLAGTSYEQYF. DNA for the CDR3: TGTGCCAGCAGCTCATTTCTAGCGGGGACCTCCTACGAGCAGTACTTC.

In its sample, this clonotype was seen a few times. V usage is TRBV20-1 and J usage is TRBJ2-5, with 7 bases that match TRBD2. After removal of 0 bases from V and 11 bases from J, the junction contained 6 bases not matched to a gene. The CDR3 covers 12 residues. Germline CDR1 and CDR2: DFQATT and SNEGSKA (reference sequence). The CDR3 DNA reads as TGCAGTGCTAGAGAACTAGGGCGGGAGCAGTACTTC. Translation: CSARELGREQYF.

V is TRBV7-9 and J is TRBJ2-3, with 8 nucleotides matching TRBD2. The CDR3 spans 18 residues. V shed 5 bases, J shed 4 bases, and the junction held 17 bases outside the gene matches. Germline values: CDR1 SEHNR, CDR2 FQNEAQ (reference sequence). The CDR3 loop reads CASSPTGEREFLSDTQYF. The CDR3 DNA reads as TGTGCCAGCAGCCCGACCGGGGAGCGGGAGTTTTTGTCAGATACGCAGTATTTT.

This rearrangement joins TRBV15 to TRBJ1-6, with unresolved D. Trimming removed 0 bases at V and 8 bases at J, with 5 bases between. Germline lookup yields CDR1 LNHNV and CDR2 YYDKDF (reference sequence). CDR3 size: 13 residues. This CDR3 is CATSRDWDSPLHF. Here the CDR3 DNA reads TGTGCCACCAGCAGAGATTGGGATTCACCCCTCCACTTT. The entire variable domain, with the rest obtained from reference TRBV15 and TRBJ1-6, is as follows: DAMVIQNPRYQVTQFGKPVTLSCSQTLNHNVMYWYQQKSSQAPKLLFHYYDKDFNNEADTPDNFQSRRPNTSFCFLDIRSPGLGDTAMYLCATSRDWDSPLHFGNGTRLTVT.

This clonotype was picked up a small number of times. The gene calls are TRBV29-1 and TRBJ2-7; D might be TRBD1 (5 bases). Germline V gene data show CDR1 as SQVTM and CDR2 as ANQGSEA. V gave up 6 bases and J gave up 7 bases, with 10 bases separating them. CDR3 length: 10 amino acids. The CDR3 is CSVRAGEQYF. The CDR3 coding sequence is TGCAGCGTCAGGGCCGGGGAGCAGTACTTC.

The rearrangement uses TRBV6-2 or TRBV6-3 and TRBJ2-7; 9 nucleotides line up with TRBD2. The germline V gene encodes CDR1 MNHEY and CDR2 SVGEGT. The CDR3 runs to 15 residues. With 6 bases clipped from V and 2 bases from J, the junction kept 8 bases outside the gene matches. The DNA of the CDR3 is TGTGCCAGCAGCTTCTCTAGCGGGATGACCTACGAGCAGTACTTC. It is translated as CASSFSSGMTYEQYF.

The CDR3 DNA reads TGCAGTGCTAGACCCACCCGGGGAGTCTCCTACGAGCAGTACTTC. Translated: CSARPTRGVSYEQYF. The rearrangement links TRBV20-1 to TRBJ2-7; a weak D match, TRBD2 (5 bases). The ends were cut back, 2 bases at V and 0 bases at J, with 14 bases in the middle. Germline V CDR1 and CDR2: DFQATT, SNEGSKA (reference sequence). The CDR3 contains 15 residues.

The gene calls are TRBV5-6 and TRBJ2-2; D unclear. V shed 4 bases and J shed 2 bases, with 9 bases lying between them. Germline CDR1 SGHDT, CDR2 YYEEEE. The CDR3 sequence is 14 residues long. CDR3 amino acids: CASSRTVNTGELFF. The DNA for the CDR3 is TGTGCCAGCAGCCGGACGGTAAACACCGGGGAGCTGTTTTTT.

The chain is built from TRBV29-1 and TRBJ2-5; 7 positions match TRBD2. Germline CDR1 reads SQVTM; CDR2 reads ANQGSEA. The CDR3 is 16 residues long. J lost 11 bases, V lost 2 bases, and 20 bases had no gene match. The CDR3 coding sequence is TGCAGCGTTGAAAGGAGGGAGGGTCTAGCGGCGGGGGAGCAGTACTTC. It is translated as CSVERREGLAAGEQYF.

The chain joins TRBV7-6 to TRBJ2-1; the D gene is possibly TRBD1 (5 bases). The CDR3 is 14 amino acids. The V gene lost 1 base and the J gene lost 8 bases, with 12 bases spanning the gap. Germline V lookup: CDR1 SGHVS, CDR2 FNYEAQ. The CDR3 is CASSLDRLWDEQFF. CDR3 bases: TGTGCCAGCAGCTTAGACAGGCTTTGGGATGAGCAGTTCTTC. The variable domain in full, with the rest retrieved from reference TRBV7-6 and TRBJ2-1, is GAGVSQSPRYKVTKRGQDVALRCDPISGHVSLYWYRQALGQGPEFLTYFNYEAQQDKSGLPNDRFSAERPEGSISTLTIQRTEQRDSAMYRCASSLDRLWDEQFFGPGTRLTVL.

On this clonotype: Its ends do not fully match the called genes, so a read error is possible. The V and J genes are TRBV19 and TRBJ2-3; the D is unclear. CDR3 size: 12 residues. The germline V gene has CDR1 LNHDA and CDR2 SQIVND (reference sequence). For the CDR3, the DNA is TGTGTCAGTAGTCCCGGGACAGATACGCAGTATTTT. Protein product: CVSSPGTDTQYF.

There are a few counts of this clonotype. The genes are TRBV12-3 or TRBV12-4 and TRBJ1-2, with a weak D call TRBD1 (6 bases). V lost 5 bases, J lost 4 bases, and 14 bases lay in between. The length of the CDR3 is 14 residues. CDR3 nucleotides: TGTGCCAGCAGTCCCGGACAGAACATCTATGGCTACACCTTC. As protein: CASSPGQNIYGYTF.